This T cell receptor beta chain was observed in a study of human T cells and chemical hapten exposure (dated by TCRdb to the early 2020s). As for the study more broadly: For sensitization, 2% DPC in acetone was applied to an approximately 2 cm by approximately 2 cm area of upper inner arm skin. Weekly therapeutic DPC doses were additionally applied to the scalp of patients throughout the roughly 26-week study period. Patch testing on the upper back used Finn chambers containing 0.01% DPC, with scoring done after 6 days according to International Contact Dermatitis Research Group standards. Alopecia areata with under or over 50% scalp involvement, alopecia totalis and alopecia universalis were represented in the patient cohort, which was mostly female. Libraries were pooled for sequencing, and per-sample TCR yields varied mainly because of small differences in library volumes within the pool. Peripheral blood TCR repertoire changes were tracked in vivo in alopecia patients during primary and secondary sensitization to the hapten diphenylcyclopropenone (DPC). Blood samples were taken from patients before sensitization (week 0) and at 2, 6 and about 24 weeks after DPC sensitization. For TCR sequencing, blood came from 25 to 35 alopecia patients at anywhere from one to four time points (pre-sensitization, 2, 6 and 24 weeks). What the work shows at the level of the full study, not this receptor alone: Patch test score was positively correlated with the number of PT1 expanded TCRs, with significance at thresholds 8, 16 and 32 but not at 4. Expanded TCRs formed significantly more large CDR3 similarity clusters than pre-sensitization or healthy control sets, consistent with antigen-driven responses. DPC sensitization did not change the number of TCRs with a frequency above 1 in 1000, and there was no evidence of changes in global repertoire structure. Repeated subsampling changed both the strength of the expansion versus patch-test correlation and the threshold at which that correlation became significant. Alopecia, a presumed autoimmune disease, was present in all patients, so the immune response of the patients might differ from that of healthy individuals.

Looking up the germline V gene yields CDR1 SGHVS and CDR2 FQNEAQ. V drops 2 bases and J drops 5 bases, leaving 3 bases in between. Counted from cysteine to phenylalanine, this CDR3 has 11 amino acids. The read is trimmed to its CDR3 DNA, 33 bases read in frame from base 1. The time point label corresponds to: patch test 1, 2 weeks after DPC sensitization. Per the publication, the treatment or condition label means: therapeutic diphenylcyclopropenone sensitization with weekly scalp DPC. At every patch-test visit, the blood draw took place before the patch test was put on. Patients were considered eligible if aged 18 to 70, diagnosed with alopecia and deemed suitable for DPC therapy, and patients were excluded if pregnant. Total RNA was extracted from unfractionated whole blood collected in Tempus Blood RNA tubes. This clonotype occurred many times. The clone's antigen remains unknown. The input lacks base qualities; no much larger clone sits a single base away.

Preparation of the library involved RACE. Sequenced on a NextSeq 500. During library preparation, unique molecular identifiers were attached to individual cDNA molecules so that TCRs could be counted in a quantitative, reproducible way. Both TCR alpha and TCR beta chains were sequenced from each blood RNA sample. Per the source publication's procedure: The median number of TCRs per sample was some 100,000, ranging from about 23,224 to 690,600. V, J and CDR3 annotation of the TCR reads was carried out using the Decombinator software suite. Every sample was subsampled to the same number of TCRs (28,000) for the PS versus PT1 abundance plots. TCRs were defined as expanded if absent before sensitization and observed at least eight times at the 2-week time point. The public reads were reprocessed in TCRdb via fastp at Q25 and MiXCR, keeping in-frame beta chains. A single entry per CDR3 protein holds the most common genes and DNA from its merged rows. These V and J calls derive from TCRdb rather than the authors' analysis. This sample has 150,000 to 200,000 distinct CDR3 sequences in its table, and more than 14% of those were observed once. The leading ten clones occupy about 1.7% of the sample.

The sequencing used whole blood, collected in connection with sensitization to the hapten diphenylcyclopropenone (DPC). The chain joins TRBV7-8 to TRBJ1-1, with no confidently assigned D gene. The receptor was derived from a woman aged 25-40 years with alopecia areata. Some clones in this sample may be carry-over from other donors' samples. The nucleotide sequence reads TGTGCCAGCAGCTTACGTACTGAAGCTTTCTTT. Its coded protein is CASSLRTEAFF.